This T cell receptor (beta chain) was profiled in a study of blood T cell repertoires in COVID-19. Study in general: Some COVID-19 samples were acute and others convalescent; all came from the United States, Italy and Spain.

CDR3 length equals 12 residues. V was clipped by 8 bases and J by 4 bases; unmatched bases: 0. Germline CDR1 is SEHNR and CDR2 is FQNEAQ (reference sequence). Authors' data handling: Using reference gene primer amplification, nucleated cell counts were estimated. Measured with immunoSEQ multiplex PCR; TCRdb has only the in-frame clones, and not every one. The DNA gave D and trimming, while V, J and clone size come from that table. Among 120,000 or so clones listed, about four fifths were seen once. Sequenced input: peripheral blood. The chain has TRBV7-9 and TRBJ1-2, with 11 bases matching TRBD1. The origin of this receptor is a man aged 60-69 years with active or convalescent COVID-19. The CDR3 DNA reads as TGTGCCAGCGGGACAGGGGGCTATGGCTACACCTTC. This gives the protein CASGTGGYGYTF.